The entry that follows covers one TCR beta chain sequence. The sample comes from a study of control samples from healthy donors and cancer patients. Germline loops: CDR1 SGHTA, CDR2 FQGTGA. J gave up 9 bases and V 2 bases, and 9 bases lay outside the gene matches. The CDR3 runs to 16 residues. The repertoire was sequenced with immunoSEQ multiplex PCR; TCRdb's copy has only in-frame clones and lacks some. The table lists 95,000 to 150,000 clones, about 89% of them singletons. This clonotype originated in a man aged 60 to 69 in good health. Source material: blood. This chain links TRBV7-3 with TRBJ2-1; 11 bases match TRBD2. CDR3 region: CASSLGSSGGQGEQFF. The DNA for the CDR3 is TGTGCCAGCAGCTTAGGGTCTAGCGGGGGGCAGGGTGAGCAGTTCTTC.